These 13 T cell receptor beta chains were all obtained from the same sample, sequenced in a study of monozygotic twins with inflammatory bowel disease. TCRdb derives one entry per CDR3 protein from the 5' RACE reads, leaving out DNA. The listing records approximately 340,000 distinct CDR3 sequences. The sample consisted of blood. These receptors were collected from a human donor with ulcerative colitis or Crohn's disease, or a healthy co-twin of an affected twin (not recorded which).

J is TRBJ2-3 and V is TRBV20-1; the TCRdb D gene call, TRBD1, has no DNA to confirm it. This CDR3 comprises 14 residues. Germline V CDR1 and CDR2: DFQATT, SNEGSKA (reference sequence). CDR3 amino acids: CSAGGGRSTDTQYF.

This chain uses TRBV10-2 with TRBJ1-2; the D call of TRBD1 rests on TCRdb alone, since no DNA is present to check it. Germline assignment: CDR1 WSHSY and CDR2 SAAADI. CDR3 length equals 13 residues. The CDR3 region is CASSVDRAYGYTF.

The chain employs TRBV20-1 and TRBJ2-5; the TCRdb call, TRBD1, lacks DNA for checking. Germline-derived CDR1 and CDR2 are DFQATT and SNEGSKA (reference sequence). This CDR3 is built from 12 residues. CDR3 region: CSAGGGVETQYF.

The J gene is TRBJ1-4, the V gene TRBV5-1; TCRdb picks TRBD1, but there is no DNA to check that call. Germline V gene lookup returns CDR1 SGHRS and CDR2 YFSETQ. This CDR3 has 14 amino acids. CDR3 loop: CASSSGGVDEKLFF.

The chain links TRBV11-2 to TRBJ2-3; TCRdb returns TRBD1, unconfirmable since there is no DNA. Germline V gene sequence: CDR1 SGHAT, CDR2 FQNNGV. The CDR3 is 13 residues long. Here the CDR3 reads CASSFGGADTQYF.

V gene TRBV11-2 combines with J gene TRBJ1-6; TCRdb's D call, TRBD1, is unchecked because there is no DNA. The CDR3 is 15 amino acids. CDR1 and CDR2 from the germline V gene are SGHAT and FQNNGV. CDR3: CASSLDPAPDSPLHF. The whole variable domain, remainder taken from reference TRBV11-2 and TRBJ1-6, is EAGVAQSPRYKIIEKRQSVAFWCNPISGHATLYWYQQILGQGPKLLIQFQNNGVVDDSQLPKDRFSAERLKGVDSTLKIQPAKLEDSAVYLCASSLDPAPDSPLHFGNGTRLTVT.

The chain recombines TRBV5-1 with TRBJ2-1; the TRBD1 assignment by TCRdb is unverifiable without DNA. There are 19 residues in the CDR3. Germline CDR1 reads SGHRS; CDR2 reads YFSETQ. The CDR3 region is CASSYFSSPGTGSYNEQFF.

The chain combines TRBV4-1 with TRBJ2-7; there is no DNA to check the TCRdb D call of TRBD2. The germline V gene encodes CDR1 MGHRA and CDR2 YSYEKL. This CDR3 has 16 amino acids. CDR3 loop: CASSQGAVAGVYEQYF.

The chain combines TRBV27 with TRBJ1-1; the TCRdb call, TRBD1, lacks DNA for checking. This CDR3 spans 13 amino acids. Per the germline V gene, CDR1 is MNHEY and CDR2 is SMNVEV (reference sequence). The CDR3 sequence: CASFRQKNTEAFF.

This sequence joins TRBV6-1 and TRBJ1-5; no DNA is available, so the TRBD1 call from TCRdb remains unchecked. CDR3 length: 14 residues. The germline V gene encodes CDR1 MNHNS and CDR2 SASEGT. The CDR3 reads CASRPDRAGQPQHF.

This chain's CDR3 is CSVDGIDYGYTF. V and J are TRBV29-1 and TRBJ1-2; absent DNA, TCRdb's TRBD1 call cannot be checked. CDR1 and CDR2 from the germline V gene are SQVTM and ANQGSEA. The CDR3 length is 12 residues.

The chain couples TRBV20-1 to TRBJ2-4; TCRdb's D call of TRBD2 is untestable without DNA. The CDR3 sequence is 15 residues long. Germline assignment: CDR1 DFQATT and CDR2 SNEGSKA (reference sequence). The CDR3 reads CSARQRTSGTDIQYF.

This chain uses TRBV28 with TRBJ2-2. Germline-derived CDR1 and CDR2 are MDHEN and SYDVKM. This CDR3 region has 15 residues. The chain's CDR3 is CASSLSSFGTGELFF.